Listed below are T cell receptor beta chains from one sample, sequenced in a study of Ad26.COV2.S vaccination and SARS-CoV-2 variants. Here immunoSEQ multiplex PCR was the method, and the copy in TCRdb shows in-frame clones only, minus some. The repertoire holds a few hundred thousand clones, with around 86% as singletons. The sequences come from peripheral blood, collected in a trial of Ad26.COV2.S vaccine versus placebo. Source of these receptors: a person aged 18 to 65 who received the Ad26.COV2.S COVID-19 vaccine or a placebo. Each CDR3 is given with its conserved first and last residue. A D gene is named only where the DNA matches it firmly. Size is omitted from some rows. Given values are once, few, many or a class for expanded clones.

D: TRBD2
J: TRBJ2-1
V: TRBV4-1
size: .
DNA: TGCGCCAGCAGCCAAGATCCAGCGGGGATATACAATGAGCAGTTCTTC
CDR3: CASSQDPAGIYNEQFF

D: TRBD1
J: TRBJ1-5
V: TRBV19
size: .
DNA: TGTGCCAGTACCCTACAGGCCAACAGGGGGAATCAGCCCCAGCATTTT
CDR3: CASTLQANRGNQPQHF

D: .
J: TRBJ2-3
V: TRBV6-5
size: once
DNA: TGTGCCAGCAAGAATAGCGGTAGCACAGATACGCAGTATTTT
CDR3: CASKNSGSTDTQYF

D: .
J: TRBJ1-6
V: TRBV6-2/TRBV6-3
size: once
DNA: TGTGCCAGCAGTTATCGGAAAAGGGAATCCTGGAGGGGTTCACCCCTCCACTTT
CDR3: CASSYRKRESWRGSPLHF

D: TRBD1
J: TRBJ1-4
V: TRBV2
size: .
DNA: TGTGCCAGCAGTGGGACAGGGGGGGAAAAACTGTTTTTT
CDR3: CASSGTGGEKLFF

D: TRBD1
J: TRBJ1-6
V: TRBV5-4
size: .
DNA: TGTGCCAGCACCCGGGGACAGGGCGATTCACCCCTCCACTTT
CDR3: CASTRGQGDSPLHF

D: .
J: TRBJ1-3
V: TRBV5-1
size: few
DNA: TGCGCCAGCAGCTTGGTTGGAGGAAACACCATATATTTT
CDR3: CASSLVGGNTIYF

D: .
J: TRBJ1-2
V: TRBV10-3
size: .
DNA: TGTGCCATCAGTGAATCCGACTATGGCTACACCTTC
CDR3: CAISESDYGYTF

D: .
J: TRBJ1-1
V: TRBV6-5
size: .
DNA: TGTGCCAGCACTTCTAGGGGAAGGACTGAAGCTTTCTTT
CDR3: CASTSRGRTEAFF

D: .
J: TRBJ1-1
V: TRBV7-9
size: few
DNA: TGTGCCAGCAGCTCCGCCCTCCGACAACGGAACACTGAAGCTTTCTTT
CDR3: CASSSALRQRNTEAFF

D: .
J: TRBJ1-5
V: TRBV2
size: .
DNA: TGTGCCAGCAACCCAGGAGGGGGAGCGAATCAGCCCCAGCATTTT
CDR3: CASNPGGGANQPQHF

D: TRBD1
J: TRBJ2-7
V: TRBV9
size: .
DNA: TGTGCCAGCAGCGTCGCCCCCTCAGGGGGTTTATACGAGCAGTACTTC
CDR3: CASSVAPSGGLYEQYF

D: .
J: TRBJ2-7
V: TRBV19
size: .
DNA: TGTGCCAGTAGTGGGGACACCTCTTCCTACGAGCAGTACTTC
CDR3: CASSGDTSSYEQYF

D: .
J: TRBJ1-1
V: TRBV27
size: .
DNA: TGTGCCAGCAGTTCCAGCCGGGACTCATTCGGGGCAGCTTTCTTT
CDR3: CASSSSRDSFGAAFF

D: .
J: TRBJ2-5
V: TRBV9
size: .
DNA: TGTGCCAGCAGCTCCCAGACACTCGACAAGGAAGAGACCCAGTACTTC
CDR3: CASSSQTLDKEETQYF

D: .
J: TRBJ1-6
V: TRBV7-2
size: once
DNA: TGTGCCAGCAGCTTAGTCGGGACCCCTAATTCACCCCTCCACTTT
CDR3: CASSLVGTPNSPLHF

D: .
J: TRBJ1-6
V: TRBV28
size: once
DNA: TGTGCCAGCAGGAACAGAGATAATTCACCCCTCCACTTT
CDR3: CASRNRDNSPLHF

D: TRBD1
J: TRBJ1-1
V: TRBV18
size: .
DNA: TGTGCCAGCTCAAGACAGGGGGCGGTTAAGGGTACTGAAGCTTTCTTT
CDR3: CASSRQGAVKGTEAFF

D: TRBD1
J: TRBJ1-2
V: TRBV15
size: .
DNA: TGTGCCACCAGCAGAGACGGGACAGGGGCAACTTACTATGGCTACACCTTC
CDR3: CATSRDGTGATYYGYTF

D: .
J: TRBJ2-2
V: TRBV7-9
size: .
DNA: TGTGCCAGGGGAGCGTCGAACACCGGGGAGCTGTTTTTT
CDR3: CARGASNTGELFF

D: TRBD1
J: TRBJ2-7
V: TRBV4-2
size: .
DNA: TGTGCCAGCAGTCCCTCGCTCGGGACAGGGGGATCCTACGAGCAGTACTTC
CDR3: CASSPSLGTGGSYEQYF

D: .
J: TRBJ1-1
V: TRBV6-1
size: .
DNA: TGTGCCAGCAGTGAAAGAGCAGGGGTGACTGAAGCTTTCTTT
CDR3: CASSERAGVTEAFF

D: .
J: TRBJ2-1
V: TRBV9
size: .
DNA: TGTGCCAGCAGCGTAGGTCAGGGTAAAGCCAATGAGCAGTTCTTC
CDR3: CASSVGQGKANEQFF

D: TRBD1
J: TRBJ1-5
V: TRBV3-1/TRBV3-2
size: .
DNA: TGTGCCAGCAGCCAAGGCCGGGACAGGGGGCTCGCGAGCAATCAGCCCCAGCATTTT
CDR3: CASSQGRDRGLASNQPQHF

D: .
J: TRBJ2-2
V: TRBV4-2
size: few
DNA: TGTGCCAGCAGCCAAGAGGCTAGAAGCCCTCACGTTGGCACCGGGGAGCTGTTTTTT
CDR3: CASSQEARSPHVGTGELFF

D: TRBD2
J: TRBJ2-7
V: TRBV6-2/TRBV6-3
size: .
DNA: TGTGCCAGCAGTTACTTCTCGCGGGGGGCTTACTACGAGCAGTACTTC
CDR3: CASSYFSRGAYYEQYF

D: .
J: TRBJ2-7
V: TRBV11-2
size: .
DNA: TGTGCCAGACGCGGCGACTCCTACGAGCAGTACTTC
CDR3: CARRGDSYEQYF